These T cell receptor beta chains were read from a single sample in a study of cytomegalovirus exposure and HLA in healthy donors. Measured with immunoSEQ multiplex PCR; TCRdb has only the in-frame clones, and not every one. Among around 190,000 clones listed, roughly 77% were seen once. The sample comprised PBMCs. These receptor sequences come from a man between 40 and 49 years old in good health and CMV-seropositive. The CDR3 runs from the conserved cysteine through the conserved F or W. A D gene is named only where the DNA matches it firmly. Clone size appears in some rows only: once, few, many, or a class for an expanded clone.

TRBV5-1	NA	TRBJ2-2	NA	CASSPRTNAGELFF	TGCGCCAGCAGCCCCCGGACTAATGCCGGGGAGCTGTTTTTT
TRBV19	NA	TRBJ1-4	TRBD1	CASSIRQGLTNEKLFF	TGTGCCAGTAGTATACGACAGGGGCTAACTAATGAAAAACTGTTTTTT
TRBV4-1	NA	TRBJ2-1	NA	CASSQLGLLSYNEQFF	TGCGCCAGCAGCCAATTGGGACTTCTGTCCTACAATGAGCAGTTCTTC
TRBV2	NA	TRBJ1-5	NA	CASSEEGGLGQPQHF	TGTGCCAGCAGTGAAGAAGGGGGATTGGGTCAGCCCCAGCATTTT
TRBV5-6	NA	TRBJ1-1	NA	CASSLGPGVLEAFF	TGTGCCAGCAGCTTGGGGCCAGGTGTCCTGGAAGCTTTCTTT
TRBV7-9	NA	TRBJ1-4	NA	CASSLVRDSDATNEKLFF	TGTGCCAGCAGCTTAGTGAGGGACTCGGATGCAACTAATGAAAAACTGTTTTTT
TRBV28	NA	TRBJ1-2	TRBD1	CASSPHPGQGLGGYTF	TGTGCCAGCAGTCCCCATCCGGGACAGGGTTTGGGAGGCTACACCTTC
TRBV6-1	NA	TRBJ1-2	NA	CASSESITGFLSYTF	TGTGCCAGCAGTGAATCGATTACCGGGTTCCTTTCCTACACCTTC
TRBV10-3	NA	TRBJ2-2	TRBD1	CAITDRGQGSSGELFF	TGTGCCATCACCGATAGGGGACAGGGTAGTAGCGGGGAGCTGTTTTTT
TRBV11-3	NA	TRBJ2-1	NA	CASSQMIGGENEQFF	TGTGCCAGCAGCCAAATGATAGGCGGGGAAAATGAGCAGTTCTTC
TRBV7-3	once	TRBJ1-1	NA	CASSLSGQNTEAFF	TGTGCCAGCAGCTTATCGGGACAGAACACTGAAGCTTTCTTT
TRBV19	NA	TRBJ1-6	NA	CASSIGSFQGRNSPLHF	TGTGCCAGTAGTATTGGGTCCTTCCAAGGGAGGAATTCACCCCTCCACTTT
TRBV5-8	NA	TRBJ2-1	NA	CASRKQGGNEQFF	TGTGCCAGCAGAAAACAGGGCGGCAATGAGCAGTTCTTC
TRBV7-8	NA	TRBJ2-3	NA	CASSSGGGADTQYF	TGTGCCAGCAGCTCGGGCGGGGGCGCAGATACGCAGTATTTT
TRBV5-1	few	TRBJ1-6	TRBD1	CASSETGVDSPLHF	TGCGCCAGCAGCGAGACAGGGGTGGATTCACCCCTCCACTTT
TRBV5-5	NA	TRBJ1-5	NA	CASSPAPPGGNQPQHF	TGTGCCAGCAGCCCAGCCCCTCCGGGAGGCAATCAGCCCCAGCATTTT
TRBV15	NA	TRBJ1-1	NA	CATSRDSLITEAFF	TGTGCCACCAGCAGGGACAGTCTGATCACTGAAGCTTTCTTT
TRBV4-1	NA	TRBJ1-1	NA	CASSQREEGEAFF	TGCGCCAGCAGCCAACGCGAGGAAGGTGAAGCTTTCTTT
TRBV5-1	NA	TRBJ2-7	TRBD1	CASSLLGQYEQYF	TGCGCCAGCAGCTTGTTGGGACAGTACGAGCAGTACTTC
TRBV27	NA	TRBJ2-3	NA	CASSSTGKLTDTQYF	TGTGCCAGCAGTTCAACAGGGAAACTCACAGATACGCAGTATTTT
TRBV27	few	TRBJ2-5	TRBD1	CASRLRDRGRETQYF	TGTGCCAGCCGACTAAGGGACAGGGGGAGGGAGACCCAGTACTTC
TRBV27	NA	TRBJ1-2	NA	CASSLSWTPNYGYTF	TGTGCCAGCAGTTTATCGTGGACACCTAACTATGGCTACACCTTC
TRBV10-1	NA	TRBJ2-1	NA	CASSESWTAPLSEQFF	TGCGCCAGCAGTGAGTCATGGACAGCCCCCCTCAGTGAGCAGTTCTTC
TRBV7-2	NA	TRBJ1-5	NA	CASSLADIQPQHF	TGTGCCAGCAGCTTAGCCGACATTCAGCCCCAGCATTTT
TRBV7-2	once	TRBJ2-7	TRBD1	CASSLFWTGATEAYEQYF	TGTGCCAGCAGCTTATTTTGGACAGGGGCTACGGAGGCCTACGAGCAGTACTTC
TRBV27	NA	TRBJ2-7	NA	CASSGRMTYEQYF	TGTGCCAGCAGTGGGAGGATGACCTACGAGCAGTACTTC
TRBV7-7	NA	TRBJ2-3	TRBD1	CASSATGHADTQYF	TGTGCCAGCAGCGCGACAGGGCACGCAGATACGCAGTATTTT
TRBV4-1	NA	TRBJ1-6	NA	CASSQVLQGAPLHF	TGCGCCAGCAGCCAAGTTCTACAGGGTGCACCCCTCCACTTT
TRBV7-8	NA	TRBJ1-2	NA	CASSPDYYGYTF	TGTGCCAGCAGCCCCGACTACTATGGCTACACCTTC
TRBV11-2	NA	TRBJ1-1	NA	CASSFDAGLEAFF	TGTGCCAGCAGCTTCGATGCGGGGCTTGAAGCTTTCTTT
TRBV5-1	NA	TRBJ2-1	TRBD1	CASSWDSSSYNEQFF	TGCGCCAGCAGCTGGGACAGCTCTTCCTACAATGAGCAGTTCTTC
TRBV6-1	few	TRBJ2-7	TRBD2	CATSRGGKYEQYF	TGTGCCACATCGCGGGGGGGCAAATACGAGCAGTACTTC
TRBV7-2	NA	TRBJ2-6	NA	CASSLAPRTNYYSGANVLTF	TGTGCCAGCAGCTTAGCCCCCCGGACAAACTACTACTCTGGGGCCAACGTCCTGACTTTC
TRBV6-5	NA	TRBJ2-7	NA	CASSSSPGNYEQYF	TGTGCCAGCAGTTCCTCACCAGGGAACTACGAGCAGTACTTC
TRBV2	NA	TRBJ2-5	TRBD2	CASSEGGQRGSRETQYF	TGTGCCAGCAGTGAGGGGGGCCAGCGGGGGAGCCGAGAGACCCAGTACTTC
TRBV28	NA	TRBJ1-1	NA	CASSFISRSTEAFF	TGTGCCAGCAGTTTTATTTCGCGAAGTACTGAAGCTTTCTTT
TRBV7-9	NA	TRBJ2-7	NA	CASSLGPASLNSYEQYF	TGTGCCAGCAGCTTGGGTCCGGCTAGCTTAAACTCCTACGAGCAGTACTTC
TRBV27	NA	TRBJ2-2	NA	CASRLVPVDTGELFF	TGTGCCAGCCGTCTAGTGCCTGTCGACACCGGGGAGCTGTTTTTT
TRBV6-5	NA	TRBJ2-7	TRBD2	CASSGLAGYEQYF	TGTGCCAGCAGTGGACTAGCGGGGTACGAGCAGTACTTC
TRBV18	NA	TRBJ2-1	TRBD1	CASSRDSLKLGSEQFF	TGTGCCAGCTCACGGGACAGTCTTAAACTGGGCAGTGAGCAGTTCTTC
TRBV28	NA	TRBJ1-2	NA	CASSLAGAYGYTF	TGTGCCAGCAGTTTAGCTGGGGCCTATGGCTACACCTTC
TRBV29-1	NA	TRBJ2-5	TRBD1	CSVNDRVLEKTQYF	TGCAGCGTTAACGACAGGGTCCTGGAGAAGACCCAGTACTTC
TRBV7-3	NA	TRBJ2-1	TRBD2	CASSQVGGRAGNEQFF	TGTGCCAGCAGCCAAGTGGGCGGGAGGGCCGGAAATGAGCAGTTCTTC
TRBV5-4	NA	TRBJ2-3	NA	CASSLGTGTDTQYF	TGTGCCAGCAGCTTGGGGACAGGCACAGATACGCAGTATTTT
TRBV28	NA	TRBJ1-3	TRBD1	CASRGQGLGNTIYF	TGTGCCAGCAGGGGACAGGGGCTTGGGAACACCATATATTTT
TRBV7-3	NA	TRBJ2-1	NA	CASSFTGDNEQFF	TGTGCCAGCAGCTTTACAGGAGACAATGAGCAGTTCTTC
TRBV11-1	once	TRBJ2-7	NA	CASSSGSYEQYF	TGTGCCAGCAGCTCAGGGTCCTACGAGCAGTACTTC
TRBV6-1	NA	TRBJ1-5	TRBD1	CASSERRPGQGRYSNQPQHF	TGTGCCAGCAGTGAGAGGAGGCCGGGACAGGGACGATATAGCAATCAGCCCCAGCATTTT
TRBV5-5	NA	TRBJ1-5	TRBD1	CASSLELGQGDLDYQPQHF	TGTGCCAGCAGCTTGGAGTTGGGACAGGGGGATCTTGACTATCAGCCCCAGCATTTT
TRBV14	once	TRBJ2-1	TRBD1	CASSQDRGQFYTEQFF	TGTGCCAGCAGCCAAGATCGGGGACAGTTTTACACTGAGCAGTTCTTC
TRBV2	NA	TRBJ2-2	NA	CASSESGPSTGELFF	TGTGCCAGCAGTGAGTCAGGCCCGTCCACCGGGGAGCTGTTTTTT
TRBV4-1	few	TRBJ2-1	NA	CASSPYPAGAEQFF	TGCGCCAGCAGCCCTTACCCTGCAGGGGCTGAGCAGTTCTTC
TRBV5-6	NA	TRBJ2-1	TRBD2	CASSFGLAGARNKQFF	TGTGCCAGCAGCTTCGGACTAGCGGGAGCACGAAATAAGCAGTTCTTC
TRBV11-2	NA	TRBJ2-3	NA	CASSSRRDTQYF	TGTGCCAGCAGCTCCCGGCGGGATACGCAGTATTTT
TRBV10-1	once	TRBJ2-4	TRBD1	CATPNRDRPLIAKNIQYF	TGCGCCACCCCCAATCGGGACAGGCCTTTAATTGCCAAAAACATTCAGTACTTC
TRBV7-2	once	TRBJ2-7	TRBD2	CASSLGGGPDEQYF	TGTGCCAGCAGCTTGGGCGGGGGGCCCGACGAGCAGTACTTC
TRBV7-2	NA	TRBJ1-1	TRBD1	CASSLATGAGASF	TGTGCCAGCAGCTTAGCGACAGGGGCGGGGGCCTCCTTT